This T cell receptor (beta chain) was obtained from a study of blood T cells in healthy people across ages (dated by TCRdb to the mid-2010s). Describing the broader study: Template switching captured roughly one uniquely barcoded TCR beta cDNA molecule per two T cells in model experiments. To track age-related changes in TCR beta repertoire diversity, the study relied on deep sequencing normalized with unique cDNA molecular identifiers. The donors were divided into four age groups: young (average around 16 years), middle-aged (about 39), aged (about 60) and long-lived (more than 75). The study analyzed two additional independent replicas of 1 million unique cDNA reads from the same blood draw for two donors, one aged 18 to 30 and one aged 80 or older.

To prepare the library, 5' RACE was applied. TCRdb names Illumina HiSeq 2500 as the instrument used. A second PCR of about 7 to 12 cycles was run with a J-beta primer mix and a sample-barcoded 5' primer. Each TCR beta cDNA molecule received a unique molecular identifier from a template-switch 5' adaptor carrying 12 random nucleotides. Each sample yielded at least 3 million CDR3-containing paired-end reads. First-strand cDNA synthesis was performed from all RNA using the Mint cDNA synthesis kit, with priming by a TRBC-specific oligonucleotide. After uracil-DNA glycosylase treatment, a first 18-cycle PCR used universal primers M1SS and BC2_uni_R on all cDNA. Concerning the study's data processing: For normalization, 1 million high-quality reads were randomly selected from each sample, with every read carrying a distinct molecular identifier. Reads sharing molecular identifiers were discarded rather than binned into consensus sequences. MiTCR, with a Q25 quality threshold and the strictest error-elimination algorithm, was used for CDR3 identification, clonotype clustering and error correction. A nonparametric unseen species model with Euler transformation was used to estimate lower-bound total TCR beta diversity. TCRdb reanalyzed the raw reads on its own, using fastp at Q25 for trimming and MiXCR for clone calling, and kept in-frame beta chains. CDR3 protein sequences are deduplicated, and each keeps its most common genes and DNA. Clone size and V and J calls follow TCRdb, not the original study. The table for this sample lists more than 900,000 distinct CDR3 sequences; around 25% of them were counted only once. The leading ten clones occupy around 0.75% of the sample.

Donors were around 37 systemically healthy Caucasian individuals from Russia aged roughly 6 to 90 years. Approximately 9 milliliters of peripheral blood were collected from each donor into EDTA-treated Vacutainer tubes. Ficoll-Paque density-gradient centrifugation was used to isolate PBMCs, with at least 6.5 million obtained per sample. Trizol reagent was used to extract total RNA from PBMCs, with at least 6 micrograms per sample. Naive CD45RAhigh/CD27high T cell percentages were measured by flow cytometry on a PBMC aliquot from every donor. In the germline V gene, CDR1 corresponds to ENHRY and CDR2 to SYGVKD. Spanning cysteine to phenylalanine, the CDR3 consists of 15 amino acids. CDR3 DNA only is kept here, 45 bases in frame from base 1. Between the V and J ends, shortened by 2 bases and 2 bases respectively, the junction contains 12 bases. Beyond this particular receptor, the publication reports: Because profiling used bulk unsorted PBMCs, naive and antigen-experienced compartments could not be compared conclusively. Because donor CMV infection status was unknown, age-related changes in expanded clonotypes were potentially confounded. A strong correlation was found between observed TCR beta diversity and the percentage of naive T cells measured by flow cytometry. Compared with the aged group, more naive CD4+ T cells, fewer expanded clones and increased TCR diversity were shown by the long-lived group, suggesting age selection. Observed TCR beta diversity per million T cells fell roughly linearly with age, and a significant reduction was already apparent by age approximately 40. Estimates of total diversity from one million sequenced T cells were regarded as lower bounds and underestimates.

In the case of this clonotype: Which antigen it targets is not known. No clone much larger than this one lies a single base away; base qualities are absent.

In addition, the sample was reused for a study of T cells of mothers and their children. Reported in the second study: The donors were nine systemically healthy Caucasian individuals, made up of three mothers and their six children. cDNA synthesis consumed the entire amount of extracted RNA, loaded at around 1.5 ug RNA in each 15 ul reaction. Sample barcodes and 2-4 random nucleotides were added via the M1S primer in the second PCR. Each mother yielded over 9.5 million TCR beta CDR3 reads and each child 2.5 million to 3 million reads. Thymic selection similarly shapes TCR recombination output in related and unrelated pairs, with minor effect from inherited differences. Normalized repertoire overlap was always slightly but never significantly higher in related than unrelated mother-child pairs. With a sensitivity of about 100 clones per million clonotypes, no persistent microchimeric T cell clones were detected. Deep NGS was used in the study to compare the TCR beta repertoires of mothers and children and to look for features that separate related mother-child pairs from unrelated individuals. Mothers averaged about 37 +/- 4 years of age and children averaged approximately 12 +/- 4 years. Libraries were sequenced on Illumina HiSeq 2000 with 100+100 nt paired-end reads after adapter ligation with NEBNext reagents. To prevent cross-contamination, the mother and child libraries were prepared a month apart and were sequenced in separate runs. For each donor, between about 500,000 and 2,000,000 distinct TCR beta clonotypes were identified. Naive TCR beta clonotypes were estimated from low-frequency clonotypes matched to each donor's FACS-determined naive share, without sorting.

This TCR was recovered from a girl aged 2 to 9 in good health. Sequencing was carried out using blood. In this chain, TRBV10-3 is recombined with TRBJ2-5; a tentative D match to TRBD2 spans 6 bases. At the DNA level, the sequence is TGTGCCATCAGTGAGCCTTTGGGGAGGCAAGAGACCCAGTACTTC. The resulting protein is CAISEPLGRQETQYF.